This T cell receptor beta chain was found in a study of blood T cell repertoires in COVID-19. For the study at large: The study drew acute and convalescent COVID-19 samples from the United States, Italy and Spain.

In germline, CDR1 is MNHEY, CDR2 SVGEGT. Trimming took 3 bases from V and 4 from J; bases not matched to a gene: 6. This CDR3 has 15 amino acids. In the original processing: Quantification of nucleated cells was approximated via reference gene primer amplification. The assay was immunoSEQ multiplex PCR, and TCRdb's table has in-frame clones only and misses some. The V and J calls and clone size were taken over from that table, and D and trimming were inferred from the DNA. This sample has roughly 200,000 clones, with 86% found just once. The chain employs TRBV6-2 or TRBV6-3 and TRBJ2-3; 8 nucleotides agree with TRBD1. The sequencing sample was made of peripheral blood. This clonotype originated in a man of 80 years or more with acute or convalescent COVID-19. The CDR3 nucleotides read TGTGCCAGCAGTTATCCGCAGGGGGCCGCAGATACGCAGTATTTT. Encoded protein: CASSYPQGAADTQYF.